Below, 22 T cell receptor beta chains from the same sample are listed, as sequenced in a study of CD8 T cells in ankylosing spondylitis. TCRdb reprocessed the 5' RACE reads via MiXCR and lists one record per CDR3 protein. Of around 430,000 distinct CDR3 sequences in the sample, approximately 17% were seen once. General study points: Roughly eight highly homologous variants made up a TCR beta motif that seemed to typify ankylosing spondylitis blood.

The antigens these receptors bind are not known. Material for sequencing was blood, either unsorted or a sorted T cell fraction (not recorded which). These TCRs come from a male donor with ankylosing spondylitis.

The chain has TRBV28 and TRBJ1-5, with 8 bases lining up with TRBD1. This CDR3 has 15 amino acids. Unmatched junction bases numbered 7, after V lost 6 bases and J lost 3 bases. Per the germline V gene, CDR1 is MDHEN and CDR2 is SYDVKM. CDR3 nucleotides: TGTGCCAGCAGATCCGGGACAGGCTACAATCAGCCCCAGCATTTT. This gives the protein CASRSGTGYNQPQHF. The whole variable domain, filled in from reference TRBV28 and TRBJ1-5, reads DVKVTQSSRYLVKRTGEKVFLECVQDMDHENMFWYRQDPGLGLRLIYFSYDVKMKEKGDIPEGYSVSREKKERFSLILESASTNQTSMYLCASRSGTGYNQPQHFGDGTRLSIL.

This rearrangement joins TRBV11-2 to TRBJ2-1; D ambiguous. The V and J ends lost 0 bases and 4 bases respectively, with 7 bases between them. This CDR3 region has 14 residues. Germline assignment: CDR1 SGHAT and CDR2 FQNNGV. The CDR3 nucleotides are TGTGCCAGCAGCTTAGAATCCCGATACAATGAGCAGTTCTTC. Protein product: CASSLESRYNEQFF.

The chain is built from TRBV27 and TRBJ2-7, with D perhaps matching TRBD1 (6 bases). Trimming stripped 6 bases from V and 2 bases from J, with 17 bases between. The CDR3 covers 15 residues. Germline CDR1 is MNHEY and CDR2 is SMNVEV (reference sequence). The chain's CDR3 is CASSPSGQRTYEQYF. DNA of the CDR3: TGTGCCAGCAGCCCCTCCGGACAGAGAACCTACGAGCAGTACTTC.

The chain is built from TRBV28 and TRBJ1-3, with D unclear. In germline, CDR1 is MDHEN, CDR2 SYDVKM. CDR3 size: 17 residues. The germline V and J ends were trimmed by 5 bases and 0 bases, with 17 bases remaining between them. CDR3 region: CASSPPYRRRSGNTIYF. The CDR3 DNA follows: TGTGCCAGCAGTCCCCCGTACAGACGTCGCTCTGGAAACACCATATATTTT.

A few counts support this clonotype. This chain uses TRBV5-6 with TRBJ1-1; 9 bases align to TRBD1. CDR1 and CDR2 (germline): SGHDT, YYEEEE. This CDR3 comprises 14 residues. Losses at the gene ends were 1 base for V and 5 bases for J; bases not matched to a gene: 3. In DNA form, the CDR3 reads TGTGCCAGCAGCTTGACAGGGGGCAGGACTGAAGCTTTCTTT. This sequence encodes CASSLTGGRTEAFF.

The chain is built from TRBV7-9 and TRBJ1-4; 8 bases match TRBD1. Germline values: CDR1 SEHNR, CDR2 FQNEAQ (reference sequence). The V and J ends lost 4 bases and 8 bases, in that order; junction bases with no gene match: 6. The CDR3 runs 14 residues. In DNA, the CDR3 is TGTGCCAGCAGCTCGACAGGGGTAGGGGAAAAACTGTTTTTT. Translation: CASSSTGVGEKLFF.

The rearrangement joins TRBV27 to TRBJ2-3; 10 positions agree with TRBD2. Germline trimming cut 7 bases from V and 4 bases from J; bases unmatched to any gene: 5. CDR1 and CDR2 from the germline V gene are MNHEY and SMNVEV (reference sequence). The CDR3 consists of 14 residues. In DNA, the CDR3 is TGTGCCAGCACAAGCGGGAGGGCCTCAGATACGCAGTATTTT. The encoded protein is CASTSGRASDTQYF.

The sample holds a few counts of this clonotype. The chain uses TRBV29-1 and TRBJ2-1; perhaps TRBD2 as D (6 bases). Trimming took 6 bases from V and 10 from J, leaving 19 bases between them. The CDR3 length is 13 residues. The V gene's germline CDR1 is SQVTM and CDR2 ANQGSEA. The CDR3 protein is CSVAGTRGGEQFF. CDR3 DNA: TGCAGCGTCGCCGGGACCCGTGGGGGGGAGCAGTTCTTC.

V and J are TRBV5-1 and TRBJ2-7, with D hard to call. This CDR3 has 16 amino acids. V was shortened by 4 bases and J by 1 base, with 18 bases between the two germline ends. CDR1 is SGHRS and CDR2 is YFSETQ in the germline V gene. CDR3 nucleotide sequence: TGCGCCAGCAGCCCCGGCAGGTCGGTCGGTTCCTACGAGCAGTACTTC. The encoded protein is CASSPGRSVGSYEQYF. Together with reference TRBV5-1 and TRBJ2-7, the CDR3 gives the full variable domain: KAGVTQTPRYLIKTRGQQVTLSCSPISGHRSVSWYQQTPGQGLQFLFEYFSETQRNKGNFPGRFSGRQFSNSRSEMNVSTLELGDSALYLCASSPGRSVGSYEQYFGPGTRLTVT.

This chain connects TRBV10-3 to TRBJ1-5; 8 nucleotides line up with TRBD1. Germline assignment: CDR1 ENHRY and CDR2 SYGVKD. The CDR3 runs 14 residues. V shed 10 bases and J 2 bases; nucleotides not matched to a gene: 7. CDR3 region: CATRTGNGNQPQHF. In DNA, the CDR3 is TGTGCCACCCGGACAGGGAACGGCAATCAGCCCCAGCATTTT.

The rearrangement joins TRBV14 to TRBJ1-2; 10 bases fit TRBD1. From germline, CDR1 is SGHDN and CDR2 FVKESK. The V segment lost 4 bases and the J segment 9 bases; nucleotides outside the gene matches: 8. This CDR3 has 14 residues. DNA for the CDR3: TGTGCCAGCAGCCCAGGACAGGGGGTTCAGCGCTACACCTTC. Translated: CASSPGQGVQRYTF. The whole variable domain, filled in from reference TRBV14 and TRBJ1-2, reads EAGVTQFPSHSVIEKGQTVTLRCDPISGHDNLYWYRRVMGKEIKFLLHFVKESKQDESGMPNNRFLAERTGGTYSTLKVQPAELEDSGVYFCASSPGQGVQRYTFGSGTRLTVV.

DNA of the CDR3: TGCAGTGCCTCCTTATGGGGGGCTCGCGGGGAGACCCAGTACTTC. This translates into CSASLWGARGETQYF. The chain couples TRBV20-1 to TRBJ2-5; perhaps D is TRBD1 or TRBD2 (6 bases each). The CDR3 spans 15 residues. The V gene's germline CDR1 is DFQATT and CDR2 SNEGSKA (reference sequence). V gave up 6 bases and J gave up 5 bases, with 22 bases separating them.

This clonotype was observed many times. The V and J genes are TRBV5-1 and TRBJ2-1, with TRBD2 matching 8 bases. The CDR3 has 16 amino acids. The trim removed 2 bases at V and 7 bases at J, leaving 11 bases unmatched. Germline-derived CDR1 and CDR2 are SGHRS and YFSETQ. CDR3 amino acids: CASSLLAGGVMNEQFF. CDR3 DNA: TGCGCCAGCAGCTTACTGGCGGGAGGAGTTATGAATGAGCAGTTCTTC.

V is TRBV6-5 and J is TRBJ1-2, with D unresolved. CDR3 length equals 14 residues. The germline V gene has CDR1 MNHEY and CDR2 SVGAGI. V was shortened by 2 bases and J by 2 bases, with 9 bases between the two germline ends. The DNA for the CDR3 is TGTGCCAGCAGTTACACCGGACGCAACTATGGCTACACCTTC. This sequence encodes CASSYTGRNYGYTF.

This clonotype was picked up a small number of times. This chain links TRBV12-3 or TRBV12-4 with TRBJ2-2; 8 bases are shared with TRBD2. The length of the CDR3 is 14 residues. The ends lost 7 bases at V and 4 bases at J; junction bases unmatched: 5. CDR3 sequence: CASTRGGGTGELFF. The CDR3 DNA sequence: TGTGCCAGCACCCGGGGGGGCGGCACCGGGGAGCTGTTTTTT.

This clonotype was observed a handful of times. The CDR3 DNA sequence: TGTGCCAGCAGCCAAGATTTGGGGCTAGGTGGGACCTACGAGCAGTACTTC. It is translated as CASSQDLGLGGTYEQYF. The chain recombines TRBV3-1 with TRBJ2-7; a possible D gene is TRBD1 (5 bases). The CDR3 runs to 17 residues. Trimming left V 0 bases short and J 2 bases short, with 17 bases between. The germline V gene encodes CDR1 LGHDT and CDR2 YNNKEL (reference sequence).

The CDR3 here is CASSPGGLLYYEQYF. The CDR3 bases are TGTGCCAGCTCACCAGGGGGGCTCCTGTACTACGAGCAGTACTTC. The chain links TRBV18 to TRBJ2-7; either TRBD1 or TRBD2 may supply D (6 bases each). With 2 bases removed from V and 3 bases from J, the gap between germline ends came to 14 bases. In germline, CDR1 is KGHSH, CDR2 LQKENI. The CDR3 consists of 15 residues.

The rearrangement uses TRBV20-1 and TRBJ1-3; the D gene is possibly TRBD1 (6 bases). CDR3 size: 13 residues. Germline V gene sequence: CDR1 DFQATT, CDR2 SNEGSKA (reference sequence). V was clipped by 6 bases and J by 4 bases, with 13 bases between them. The CDR3 protein is CSAQTGGGNTIYF. CDR3 DNA: TGCAGTGCCCAGACGGGGGGCGGAAACACCATATATTTT.

This clonotype was seen only a few times. CDR3 protein: CASSEGTGSGNQPQHF. The DNA of the CDR3 is TGTGCCAGCAGTGAAGGAACAGGGAGTGGCAATCAGCCCCAGCATTTT. The chain employs TRBV6-1 and TRBJ1-5, with a tentative D call TRBD1 (6 bases). The CDR3 runs to 16 residues. Per germline, CDR1 MNHNS and CDR2 SASEGT. The V gene lost 1 base and the J gene lost 2 bases, with 12 bases spanning the gap.

The chain is built from TRBV5-1 and TRBJ2-3, with 10 bases aligning to TRBD1. V was pared by 0 bases and J by 3 bases, with 4 bases of the junction left unmatched. CDR1 and CDR2 (germline): SGHRS, YFSETQ. The CDR3 covers 16 residues. The DNA of the CDR3 is TGCGCCAGCAGCTTGGTGCCGGACAGGGGGACAGATACGCAGTATTTT. Translated: CASSLVPDRGTDTQYF.

There are many counts of this clonotype. Mismatch with germline at one junction end may stem from a read error. The gene calls are TRBV5-1 and TRBJ2-1; 12 bases align to TRBD2. Germline V lookup: CDR1 SGHRS, CDR2 YFSETQ. CDR3 length: 15 amino acids. For the CDR3, the DNA is TGTGCCAGCAGCCTGACTAGCGGGGGATACAATGAGCAGTTCTTC. As protein: CASSLTSGGYNEQFF.

V gene TRBV7-6 combines with J gene TRBJ2-7; TRBD2 aligns across 7 bases. Germline trimming cut 5 bases from V and 2 bases from J; bases unmatched to any gene: 9. The CDR3 consists of 15 residues. Germline CDR1 SGHVS, CDR2 FNYEAQ. CDR3 sequence reads: CASSPLAGDPYEQYF. The CDR3 nucleotides are TGTGCCAGCAGCCCCCTGGCGGGAGATCCCTACGAGCAGTACTTC.